What follows are 18 T cell receptor beta chains derived from one specimen sequenced in a study of T-cell reconstitution after alpha-beta-depleted transplantation in children. Researchers prepared the TCRbeta library using unique molecular identifiers, the study reports. Each CDR3 protein gets one entry after TCRdb re-called the PCR reads with MiXCR. This sample yields approximately 1,000,000 distinct CDR3 sequences, of which roughly 29% are seen a single time; about 28% belongs to the top ten. Material: PBMCs, mostly from graft donor cells, obtained 360 days after TCRalphabeta/CD19-depleted stem cell transplant. These receptors all stem from a boy younger than two who had a stem cell transplant for SCID, so the T cells may come from the graft donor.

This rearrangement joins TRBV5-1 to TRBJ2-7; TRBD1 agrees at 9 bases. The trim removed 4 bases at V and 6 bases at J, leaving 20 bases unmatched. Germline loops: CDR1 SGHRS, CDR2 YFSETQ. The CDR3 runs to 18 residues. CDR3 in DNA: TGCGCCAGCAGCCCCCACCCTACTACAGGGGGCCGTGTTAGCGAGCAGTACTTC. Translating gives CASSPHPTTGGRVSEQYF.

This clonotype was detected only a few times. V and J are TRBV5-1 and TRBJ1-1; maybe TRBD1 (5 bases). The V gene lost 6 bases and the J gene lost 7 bases, with 10 bases spanning the gap. This CDR3 contains 11 residues. Germline V lookup: CDR1 SGHRS, CDR2 YFSETQ. The CDR3 region is CASKGRYEAFF. For the CDR3, the DNA is TGCGCCAGCAAGGGGAGGTATGAAGCTTTCTTT.

The chain joins TRBV5-1 to TRBJ1-4; no clear D. V was clipped by 7 bases and J by 8 bases, with 15 bases between them. The germline V gene encodes CDR1 SGHRS and CDR2 YFSETQ. The CDR3 runs to 13 residues. The CDR3 nucleotides read TGCGCCAGCCGGCCCCCGGGCAACGAAAAACTGTTTTTT. Translation: CASRPPGNEKLFF.

This chain joins TRBV24-1 and TRBJ2-7, with D unclear. Trimming cost V 0 bases and J 6 bases, with 8 bases left between them. The CDR3 sequence is 13 residues long. Per germline, CDR1 KGHDR and CDR2 SFDVKD. CDR3 amino acids: CATSDLTHSEQYF. In DNA form, the CDR3 reads TGTGCCACCAGTGATTTGACCCACTCCGAGCAGTACTTC.

The V call is TRBV7-3, the J call TRBJ2-2, with 11 positions matching TRBD2. The CDR3 has 18 amino acids. The V gene's germline CDR1 is SGHTA and CDR2 FQGTGA. Trimming at V came to 3 bases and at J to 8 bases, leaving 14 bases not matched to a gene. CDR3 protein: CASSLIPATSGGSGELFF. DNA for the CDR3: TGTGCCAGCAGCTTGATCCCGGCCACTAGCGGGGGATCAGGGGAGCTGTTTTTT. Based on the CDR3 plus reference TRBV7-3 and TRBJ2-2, the full variable domain is GAGVSQTPSNKVTEKGKYVELRCDPISGHTALYWYRQSLGQGPEFLIYFQGTGAADDSGLPNDRFFAVRPEGSVSTLKIQRTERGDSAVYLCASSLIPATSGGSGELFFGEGSRLTVL.

The chain combines TRBV5-1 with TRBJ2-2; 10 bases line up with TRBD1. The CDR3 is 16 amino acids. With 4 bases clipped from V and 0 bases from J, the junction kept 3 bases outside the gene matches. Germline CDR1 is SGHRS and CDR2 is YFSETQ. The CDR3 coding sequence is TGCGCCAGCAGCCTGACAGGGGGCCCGAACACCGGGGAGCTGTTTTTT. It specifies CASSLTGGPNTGELFF. Complete variable domain (other parts from reference TRBV5-1 and TRBJ2-2): KAGVTQTPRYLIKTRGQQVTLSCSPISGHRSVSWYQQTPGQGLQFLFEYFSETQRNKGNFPGRFSGRQFSNSRSEMNVSTLELGDSALYLCASSLTGGPNTGELFFGEGSRLTVL.

This clonotype was found a few times. V and J are TRBV19 and TRBJ2-1; 13 nucleotides align to TRBD2. With 3 bases clipped from V and 6 bases from J, the junction kept 2 bases outside the gene matches. Germline V gives CDR1 LNHDA, CDR2 SQIVND (reference sequence). The CDR3 extends over 15 amino acids. CDR3: CASSIRTSGGNEQFF. CDR3 nucleotide sequence: TGTGCCAGTAGTATCCGGACTAGCGGGGGCAATGAGCAGTTCTTC.

V is TRBV7-2 and J is TRBJ2-7; the D gene could be TRBD1 or TRBD2 (5 bases each). Looked up from germline, CDR1 is SGHTA and CDR2 is FQGNSA. The CDR3 has 15 residues. V lost 1 base, J lost 2 bases, and 12 bases lay in between. The CDR3 region is CASSLDGTVAYEQYF. CDR3 nucleotides: TGTGCCAGCAGCTTAGACGGGACGGTCGCCTACGAGCAGTACTTC.

In its sample, this clonotype was seen a few times. The chain employs TRBV2 and TRBJ2-7; TRBD2 aligns across 8 bases. The CDR3 length is 13 residues. Germline assignment: CDR1 SNHLY and CDR2 FYNNEI. V shed 8 bases and J 3 bases; nucleotides not matched to a gene: 6. The CDR3 loop is CASCGGPIYEQYF. In DNA, the CDR3 is TGTGCCAGCTGCGGGGGGCCGATCTACGAGCAGTACTTC.

This chain connects TRBV20-1 to TRBJ2-5, with 11 bases lining up with TRBD1. The CDR3 is 14 amino acids. The germline V gene encodes CDR1 DFQATT and CDR2 SNEGSKA (reference sequence). J was trimmed by 5 bases and V by 3 bases; bases with no gene match: 5. This CDR3 reads CSASRTGGLETQYF. For the CDR3, the DNA is TGCAGTGCTAGCCGGACAGGGGGCTTGGAGACCCAGTACTTC.

This clonotype was picked up a small number of times. The rearrangement links TRBV7-3 to TRBJ2-3; either TRBD1 or TRBD2 may supply D (7 bases each). CDR3 length equals 16 residues. The V gene's germline CDR1 is SGHTA and CDR2 FQGTGA. Trimming pared 5 bases from V and 6 bases from J, leaving 21 bases between. The CDR3 bases are TGTGCCAGCAGCAGCCTAGGGAGGGGGCACATGGATACGCAGTATTTT. Translated: CASSSLGRGHMDTQYF.

The sample holds a few counts of this clonotype. CDR3 sequence: CASSSLGGARYNEQFF. The CDR3 DNA sequence: TGTGCCAGCAGCAGCCTCGGGGGGGCCCGTTACAATGAGCAGTTCTTC. This chain joins TRBV4-2 and TRBJ2-1; 8 bases agree with TRBD2. The CDR3 consists of 16 residues. With V trimmed by 5 bases and J by 4 bases, 10 bases remained unmatched. Germline loops: CDR1 LGHNA, CDR2 YNFKEQ.

This clonotype was detected a few times. This chain uses TRBV5-6 with TRBJ1-1; TRBD1 might be the D (6 bases). V was cut by 5 bases and J by 8 bases, with 31 bases left in between. Germline CDR1 and CDR2: SGHDT and YYEEEE. There are 18 residues in the CDR3. As DNA, the CDR3 is TGTGCCAGCAGAAAACGGGGACGGCCTCAAGTAGGACAGACCGAAGCTTTCTTT. It is translated as CASRKRGRPQVGQTEAFF.

The CDR3 bases are TGTGCCATCAGTGCCCACCGGGACACCTTGGATGAAAAACTGTTTTTT. Protein: CAISAHRDTLDEKLFF. The chain joins TRBV10-3 to TRBJ1-4; D is possibly TRBD1 (6 bases). The germline V gene has CDR1 ENHRY and CDR2 SYGVKD. This CDR3 spans 16 amino acids. V was trimmed by 4 bases and J by 6 bases, leaving 18 bases between them.

This clonotype has only a few counts. The V call is TRBV20-1, the J call TRBJ2-1; the match to TRBD2 covers 11 bases. The CDR3 is 16 residues long. Germline-derived CDR1 and CDR2 are DFQATT and SNEGSKA (reference sequence). J gave up 4 bases and V 2 bases, and 7 bases lay outside the gene matches. DNA of the CDR3: TGCAGTGCTAGAAGGGAGGCTAGCGGGGGGTACAATGAGCAGTTCTTC. It yields the protein CSARREASGGYNEQFF.

This clonotype has only a few counts. The rearrangement joins TRBV12-3 or TRBV12-4 to TRBJ2-5; D is undetermined. The V and J ends lost 4 bases and 0 bases respectively, with 3 bases between them. CDR3 size: 12 residues. The CDR3 protein is CASSWYQETQYF. The CDR3 DNA reads TGTGCCAGCAGTTGGTACCAAGAGACCCAGTACTTC.

The V and J genes are TRBV4-1 and TRBJ2-1; 8 positions agree with TRBD2. The CDR3 consists of 15 residues. V was pared by 0 bases and J by 4 bases, with 2 bases of the junction left unmatched. Germline V lookup: CDR1 MGHRA, CDR2 YSYEKL. This chain's CDR3 is CASSQDGLAYNEQFF. CDR3 coding DNA: TGCGCCAGCAGCCAAGATGGACTAGCTTACAATGAGCAGTTCTTC.

This chain uses TRBV19 with TRBJ2-7; D is unresolved. Trimming took 5 bases from V and 3 from J, leaving 11 bases between them. The CDR3 runs to 13 residues. Germline V CDR1 and CDR2: LNHDA, SQIVND (reference sequence). The DNA of the CDR3 is TGTGCCAGTAGTGACGGACGGAACTACGAGCAGTACTTC. This codes for CASSDGRNYEQYF.